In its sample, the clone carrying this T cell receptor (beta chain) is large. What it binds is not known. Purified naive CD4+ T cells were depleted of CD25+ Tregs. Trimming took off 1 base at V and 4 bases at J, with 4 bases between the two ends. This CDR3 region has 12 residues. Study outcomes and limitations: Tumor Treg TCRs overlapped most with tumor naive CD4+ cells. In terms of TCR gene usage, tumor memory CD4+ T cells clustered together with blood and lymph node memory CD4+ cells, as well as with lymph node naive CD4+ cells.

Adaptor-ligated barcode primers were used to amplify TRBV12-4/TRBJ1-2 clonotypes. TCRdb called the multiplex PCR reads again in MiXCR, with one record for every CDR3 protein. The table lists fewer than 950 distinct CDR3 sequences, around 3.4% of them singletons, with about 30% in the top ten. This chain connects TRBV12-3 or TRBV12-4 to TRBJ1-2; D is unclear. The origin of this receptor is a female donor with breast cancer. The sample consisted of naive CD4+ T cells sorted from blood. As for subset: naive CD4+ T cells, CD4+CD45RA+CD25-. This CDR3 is CASSLVSYGYTF. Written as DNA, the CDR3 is TGTGCCAGCAGTTTAGTTAGCTATGGCTACACCTTC.